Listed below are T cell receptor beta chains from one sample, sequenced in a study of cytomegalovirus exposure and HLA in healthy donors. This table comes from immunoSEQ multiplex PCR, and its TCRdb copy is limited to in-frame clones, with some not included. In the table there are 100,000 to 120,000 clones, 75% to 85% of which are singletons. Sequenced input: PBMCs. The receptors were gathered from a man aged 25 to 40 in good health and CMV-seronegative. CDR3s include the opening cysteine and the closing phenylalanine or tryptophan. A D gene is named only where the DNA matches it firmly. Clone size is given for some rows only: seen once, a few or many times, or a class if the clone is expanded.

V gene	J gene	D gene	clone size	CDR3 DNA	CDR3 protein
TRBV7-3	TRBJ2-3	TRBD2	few	TGTGCCAGCAGCCAGACTAGCGGGAATTGGGATACGCAGTATTTT	CASSQTSGNWDTQYF
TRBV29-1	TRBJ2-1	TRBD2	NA	TGCGGGACCTTAGCGGGAGGGCGCAATGAGCAGTTCTTC	CGTLAGGRNEQFF
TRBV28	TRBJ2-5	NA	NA	TGTGCCAGCAGTTCTAGCGTTGTGACCCAGTACTTC	CASSSSVVTQYF
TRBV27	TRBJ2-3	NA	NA	TGTGCCAGCAGTTCTCCCCGGGACTCCACTACGCAGTATTTT	CASSSPRDSTTQYF
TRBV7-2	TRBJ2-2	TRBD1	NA	TGTGCCAGCAGCGCCGACAGGGGATCCGGGGAGCTGTTTTTT	CASSADRGSGELFF
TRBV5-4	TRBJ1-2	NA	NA	TGTGCCAGCAGTCGAAATACTCAGGGGTATGGCTACACCTTC	CASSRNTQGYGYTF
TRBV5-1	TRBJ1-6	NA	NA	TGCGCCAGCAGCCCCCTGACAGGTTCTAATTCACCCCTCCACTTT	CASSPLTGSNSPLHF
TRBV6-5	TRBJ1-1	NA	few	TGTGCCAGCAGCCGGCGACAGGTGAACACTGAAGCTTTCTTT	CASSRRQVNTEAFF
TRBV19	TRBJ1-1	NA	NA	TGTGCCAGTAGTATCACACCCGGGGGTACTGAAGCTTTCTTT	CASSITPGGTEAFF
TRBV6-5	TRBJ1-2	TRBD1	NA	TGTGCCAGCAGTTACTCCCGGACAGGGGGCTCGGGAGGCTACACCTTC	CASSYSRTGGSGGYTF
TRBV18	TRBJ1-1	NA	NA	TGTGCCAGCTCACCAAAGCGGGACTGGGGCGCTGAAGCTTTCTTT	CASSPKRDWGAEAFF
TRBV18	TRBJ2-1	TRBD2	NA	TGTGCCAGCTCACCTGGGCTAGCGGGACGAGAGCAGTTCTTC	CASSPGLAGREQFF
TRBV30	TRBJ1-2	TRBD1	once	TGTGCCTGGAGTGCTACAGGGGAGTCTGGCTACACCTTC	CAWSATGESGYTF
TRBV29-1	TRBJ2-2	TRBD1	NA	TGCAGCGCTGACAGGGGGAACACCGGGGAGCTGTTTTTT	CSADRGNTGELFF
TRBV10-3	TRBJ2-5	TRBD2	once	TGTGCCATCAGTGGCGGAAGTGCGGGGGTGATACAAGAGACCCAGTACTTC	CAISGGSAGVIQETQYF
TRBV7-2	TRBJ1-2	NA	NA	TGTGCCAGCAGCTCCCGGGACACCTTGGGGATCTATGGCTACACCTTC	CASSSRDTLGIYGYTF
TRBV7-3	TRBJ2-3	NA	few	TGTGCCAGCAGCTTAAGCTACCTTCGCACAGATACGCAGTATTTT	CASSLSYLRTDTQYF
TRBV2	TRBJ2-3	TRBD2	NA	TGTGCCAGCAGTGAAGTTGTGACTAGCGGTAGCGGGGATACGCAGTATTTT	CASSEVVTSGSGDTQYF
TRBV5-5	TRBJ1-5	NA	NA	TGTGCCAGCAGCTTACGCTATAGCAATCAGCCCCAGCATTTT	CASSLRYSNQPQHF
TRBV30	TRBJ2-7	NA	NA	TGTGCCTGGAGTCCGCAGGGTCCCGAGCAGTACTTC	CAWSPQGPEQYF
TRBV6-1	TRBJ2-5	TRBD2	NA	TGTGCCAGCAGTGCACAGACTAGCGGGCAAGAGACCCAGTACTTC	CASSAQTSGQETQYF
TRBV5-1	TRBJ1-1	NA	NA	TGCGCCAGCAGCTTCGGGGGGCCTGAAGCTTTCTTT	CASSFGGPEAFF
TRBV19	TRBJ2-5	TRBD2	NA	TGTGCCAGTAGTAAAGGGACTAGCGGGAGTGTGGAGACCCAGTACTTC	CASSKGTSGSVETQYF
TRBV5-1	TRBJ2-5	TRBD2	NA	TGCGCCAGCAGCTTGTCTAGCGGGATACAAGAGACCCAGTACTTC	CASSLSSGIQETQYF
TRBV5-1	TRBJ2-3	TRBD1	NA	TGCGCCAGCAGCCCAAGACAGGGGACCACAGATACGCAGTATTTT	CASSPRQGTTDTQYF
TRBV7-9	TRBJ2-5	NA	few	TGTGCCAGCAGCTTAGGTCGGAGCGGAGGGGAGACCCAGTACTTC	CASSLGRSGGETQYF
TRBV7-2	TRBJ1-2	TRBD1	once	TGTGCCAGCAGCTTTCACAGGGGGATCGACTATGGCTACACCTTC	CASSFHRGIDYGYTF
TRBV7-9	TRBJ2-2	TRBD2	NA	TGTGCCAGCAGGCCCGGGAGGAGCGGGAGAAGACCCGGGGAGCTGTTTTTT	CASRPGRSGRRPGELFF
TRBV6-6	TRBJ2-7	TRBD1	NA	TGTGCCAGCAGTTACTCCGTGACAGGGGTCTACGAGCAGTACTTC	CASSYSVTGVYEQYF
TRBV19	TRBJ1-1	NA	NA	TGTGCCAGTAGTATAAGGACAGTCACTGAAGCTTTCTTT	CASSIRTVTEAFF
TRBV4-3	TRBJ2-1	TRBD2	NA	TGCGCCAGCAGCCAGCGACTAGCGGGGGCATACAATGAGCAGTTCTTC	CASSQRLAGAYNEQFF
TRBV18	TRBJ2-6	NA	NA	TGTGCCAGCTCACAGGACAGCTCTGGGGCCAACGTCCTGACTTTC	CASSQDSSGANVLTF
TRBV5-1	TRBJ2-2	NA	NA	TGCGCCAGCAGCTTGGAAGCCACCGGGGAGCTGTTTTTT	CASSLEATGELFF
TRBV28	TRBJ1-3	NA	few	TGTGCCAGCAGGCGCCCTCGGGATTTTTCCATCTCTGGAAACACCATATATTTT	CASRRPRDFSISGNTIYF
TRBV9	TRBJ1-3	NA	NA	TGTGCCAGCAGCGTAGCGCAACTTCTCTCTGGAAACACCATATATTTT	CASSVAQLLSGNTIYF
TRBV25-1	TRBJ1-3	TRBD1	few	TGTGCCACCATGGACAGGGCCGGAAACACCATATATTTT	CATMDRAGNTIYF
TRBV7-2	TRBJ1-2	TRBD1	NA	TGTGCCAGCAGCGGGGACAGGGGTGCCTATGGCTACACCTTC	CASSGDRGAYGYTF
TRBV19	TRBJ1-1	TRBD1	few	TGTGCCAGTAGTTATGGACAGGGATGGGGCACTGAAGCTTTCTTT	CASSYGQGWGTEAFF
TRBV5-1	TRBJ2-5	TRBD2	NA	TGCGCCAGCAGTCCTGGAGCGGGAGGAACGTGGGAGACCCAGTACTTC	CASSPGAGGTWETQYF
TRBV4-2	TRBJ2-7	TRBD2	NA	TGTGCCAGCAGCCCCTTCCTAGCGGGAGGGACCTACGAGCAGTACTTC	CASSPFLAGGTYEQYF
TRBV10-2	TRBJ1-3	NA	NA	TGCGCCACCGTTCAGGACAGACCAAGAAACACCATATATTTT	CATVQDRPRNTIYF
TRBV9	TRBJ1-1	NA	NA	TGTGCCAGCAGCGTAGATCCGACTATGAACACTGAAGCTTTCTTT	CASSVDPTMNTEAFF
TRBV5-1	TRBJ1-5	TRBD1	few	TGCGCCAGCAGCTTGGATGGACAGGGATTTCAGCCCCAGCATTTT	CASSLDGQGFQPQHF
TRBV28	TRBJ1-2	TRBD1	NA	TGTGCCAGCAGACAGGGGTATGGCTACACCTTC	CASRQGYGYTF
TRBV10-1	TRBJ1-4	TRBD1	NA	TGCGCCGGTTGGAACCCAGGGGGAGGTGAAAAACTGTTTTTT	CAGWNPGGGEKLFF
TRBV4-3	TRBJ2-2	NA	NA	TGCGCCAGCAGCCAAGAACCGGGAAGTGCCGGGGAGCTGTTTTTT	CASSQEPGSAGELFF
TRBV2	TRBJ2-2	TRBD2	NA	TGTGCCAGCAGTGAACTAGCGGGAGGGATCGCCGGGGAGCTGTTTTTT	CASSELAGGIAGELFF
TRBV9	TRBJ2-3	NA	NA	TGTGCCAGTGGGGAGCGGCTTGCAGATACGCAGTATTTT	CASGERLADTQYF
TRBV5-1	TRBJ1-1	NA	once	TGCGCCAGCAGCTTGGCCAGGGTGGACACTGAAGCTTTCTTT	CASSLARVDTEAFF
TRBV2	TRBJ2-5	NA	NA	TGTGCCAGCACCCTGCGGGAGACCCAGTACTTC	CASTLRETQYF
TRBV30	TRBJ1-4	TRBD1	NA	TGTGCCTGGACTGGCGGGACAGGAGAGAAAAAACTGTTTTTT	CAWTGGTGEKKLFF
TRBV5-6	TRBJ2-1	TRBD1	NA	TGTGCCAGTTCACAGGGGGCGCCCAATGAGCAGTTCTTC	CASSQGAPNEQFF
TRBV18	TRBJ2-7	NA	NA	TGTGCCAGCTCGAAAAACAAAAACACAGGTATCCCACTCCCCTACGAGCAGTACTTC	CASSKNKNTGIPLPYEQYF
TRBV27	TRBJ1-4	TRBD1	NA	TGTGCCAGCAGACCCCGTCCCGGGACAGGGATAAGTGCAGAAAAACTGTTTTTT	CASRPRPGTGISAEKLFF
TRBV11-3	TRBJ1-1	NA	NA	TGTGCCAGCAGCTATGAGGACACTGAAGCTTTCTTT	CASSYEDTEAFF